This paragraph covers one T cell receptor (beta chain) sequence. Antigen: not known. The data belong to a study of T cells in Graves' hyperthyroidism and ophthalmopathy. Regarding the study as a whole: Researchers found most expanded thyroid clonotypes above 0.001 in blood as well.

Germline lookup yields CDR1 SGHNT and CDR2 YYREEE (reference sequence). The CDR3 runs 15 residues. V was cut by 1 base and J by 5 bases, with 12 bases left in between. There were TCR beta CDR3 regions amplified from RNA transcripts. During a first-round RT-PCR of the TCR CDR3, the HTBI primer set was used. MiXCR, applied by TCRdb to the multiplex PCR reads, yields one record per CDR3 protein. The sample carries a few hundred thousand distinct CDR3 sequences, approximately 16% recorded once. Each person with ophthalmopathy scored at least 3 on the Clinical Activity Score, reached NOSPECS grade 4 or higher, and had been ill under 3 months.

The TCR originated in a woman in her 40s with Graves' ophthalmopathy. Source material: blood. The gene calls are TRBV5-4 and TRBJ2-2, with D possibly TRBD1 on 6 matching bases. The CDR3: CASSLRTDLTGELFF. For the CDR3, the DNA is TGTGCCAGCAGCTTGCGGACAGACCTGACCGGGGAGCTGTTTTTT.